A selection of T cell receptor beta chains follows, all from one sample in a study of post-analysis software for immune sequencing data. TCRdb recomputed calls from the PCR reads with MiXCR, one row per CDR3 protein. The sample has a few hundred thousand distinct CDR3 sequences, 30% to 45% seen once; the top ten hold around 8%. The source material was blood. These receptor sequences come from a girl aged 2-9 years with multiple sclerosis. CDR3s include the opening cysteine and the closing phenylalanine or tryptophan. The D gene is left open where the match is weak. Clone size is not always given. Where it is, it says once, few, many or a class for expanded clones.

abundance,j_gene,v_gene,d_gene,CDR3nt,CDR3aa
.,TRBJ2-7,TRBV13,.,TGTGCCAGCAGCTTAGGCCTGGAGGGGTACGAGCAGTACTTC,CASSLGLEGYEQYF
.,TRBJ2-7,TRBV20-1,.,TGCAGTGCTAGAATTCAGGGCACCTACGAGCAGTACTTC,CSARIQGTYEQYF
.,TRBJ2-5,TRBV20-1,.,TGCAGTGCTAGGTGGCGGGGTCTTGAGACCCAGTACTTC,CSARWRGLETQYF
many,TRBJ1-1,TRBV12-3/TRBV12-4,.,TGTGCCAGCAGTTTAACGGGGGATACTGAAGCTTTCTTT,CASSLTGDTEAFF
.,TRBJ2-7,TRBV24-1,TRBD1,TGTGCCACCAGGCACGGGACAGCCTACGAGCAGTACTTC,CATRHGTAYEQYF
once,TRBJ2-3,TRBV29-1,.,TGCAGCGTTGAAGATTGGTCGGGAAACTCCTACACAGATACGCAGTATTTT,CSVEDWSGNSYTDTQYF
many,TRBJ2-1,TRBV20-1,.,TGCAGTGCTAGATGGGGGGATGAGCAGTTCTTC,CSARWGDEQFF
few,TRBJ2-3,TRBV28,.,TGTGCCAGCAGTTTAAAATGGCTGGGTTTAGGCACAGATACGCAGTATTTT,CASSLKWLGLGTDTQYF
few,TRBJ2-1,TRBV2,TRBD2,TGTGCCAGCAGCGTGACTAGCGGGAGTCTCAATGAGCAGTTCTTC,CASSVTSGSLNEQFF
few,TRBJ2-5,TRBV5-1,TRBD1,TGCGCCAGCAGAACCGGACAGGGAGAGACCCAGTACTTC,CASRTGQGETQYF
.,TRBJ2-1,TRBV25-1,.,TGTGCCAGCAGCATCCCCGGAGGGATGTACAATGAGCAGTTCTTC,CASSIPGGMYNEQFF